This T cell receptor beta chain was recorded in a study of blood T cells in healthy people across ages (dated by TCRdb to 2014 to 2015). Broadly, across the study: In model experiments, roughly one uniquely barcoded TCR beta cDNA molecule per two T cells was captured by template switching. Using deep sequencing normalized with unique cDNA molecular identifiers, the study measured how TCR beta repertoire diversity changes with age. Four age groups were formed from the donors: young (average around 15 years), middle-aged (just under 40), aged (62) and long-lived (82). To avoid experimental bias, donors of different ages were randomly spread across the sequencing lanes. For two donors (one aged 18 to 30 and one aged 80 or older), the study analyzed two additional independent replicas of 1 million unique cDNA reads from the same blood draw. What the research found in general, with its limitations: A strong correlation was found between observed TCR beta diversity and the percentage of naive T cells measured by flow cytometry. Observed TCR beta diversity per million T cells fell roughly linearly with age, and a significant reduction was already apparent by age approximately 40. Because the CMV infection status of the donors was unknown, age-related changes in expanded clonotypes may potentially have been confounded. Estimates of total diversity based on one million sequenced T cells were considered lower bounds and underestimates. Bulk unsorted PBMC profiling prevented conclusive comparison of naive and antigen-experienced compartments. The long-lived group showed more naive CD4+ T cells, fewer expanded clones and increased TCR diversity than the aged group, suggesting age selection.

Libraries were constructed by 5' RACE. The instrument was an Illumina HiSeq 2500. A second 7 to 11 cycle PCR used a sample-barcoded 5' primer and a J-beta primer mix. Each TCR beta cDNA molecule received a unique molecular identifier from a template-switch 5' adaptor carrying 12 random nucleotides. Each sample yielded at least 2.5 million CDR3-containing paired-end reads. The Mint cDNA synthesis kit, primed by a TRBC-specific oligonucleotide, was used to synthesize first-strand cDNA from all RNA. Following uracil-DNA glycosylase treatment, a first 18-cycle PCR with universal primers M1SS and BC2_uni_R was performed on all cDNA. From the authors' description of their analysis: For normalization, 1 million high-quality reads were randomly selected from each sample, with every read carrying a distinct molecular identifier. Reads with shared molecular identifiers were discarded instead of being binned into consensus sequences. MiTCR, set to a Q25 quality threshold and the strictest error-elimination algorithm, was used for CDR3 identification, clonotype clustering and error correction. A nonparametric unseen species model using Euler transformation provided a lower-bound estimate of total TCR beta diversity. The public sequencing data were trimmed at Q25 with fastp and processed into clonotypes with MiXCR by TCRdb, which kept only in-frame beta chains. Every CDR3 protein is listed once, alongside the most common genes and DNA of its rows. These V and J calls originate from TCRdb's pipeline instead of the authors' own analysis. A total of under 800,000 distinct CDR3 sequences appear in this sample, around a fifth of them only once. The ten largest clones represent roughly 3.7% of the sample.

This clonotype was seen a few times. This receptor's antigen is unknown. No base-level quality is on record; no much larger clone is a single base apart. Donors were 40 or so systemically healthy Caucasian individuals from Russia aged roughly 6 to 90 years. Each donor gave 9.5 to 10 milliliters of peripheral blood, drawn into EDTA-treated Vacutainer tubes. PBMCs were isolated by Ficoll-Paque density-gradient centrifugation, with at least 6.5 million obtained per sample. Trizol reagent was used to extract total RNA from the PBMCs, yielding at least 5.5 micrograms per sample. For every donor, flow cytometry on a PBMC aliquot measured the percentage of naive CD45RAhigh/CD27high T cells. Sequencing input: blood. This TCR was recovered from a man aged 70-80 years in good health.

The sequence in DNA is TGCAGTGCTAGAGAATCCATGGCAGATACGCAGTATTTT. Its coded protein is CSARESMADTQYF. The sequence is built from TRBV20-1 and TRBJ2-3, with an unclear D gene assignment. V gives up 0 bases and J gives up 4 bases, and the segment between their germline ends measures 8 bases. Its CDR3 holds 13 amino acids, cysteine through phenylalanine. Only CDR3 DNA is held: 39 bases, read in frame from base 1. CDR1 and CDR2 (DFQATT, SNEGSKA) derive from the germline V gene (reference sequence).